The present T cell receptor beta chain was sequenced within a study of shared clonotypes between healthy human individuals (dated by TCRdb to the early 2020s). Concerning the study at large: The cohort comprised two women and a few men aged 18 to 49 years. For each donor, CD4 naive and CD4 memory were each run on three plates, CD8 naive on two plates, and CD8 memory on one plate. The study deeply sequenced blood TCR repertoires of five healthy adults to estimate repertoire size and the extent of clonotype sharing between individuals. To increase sequencing depth and limit assay-specific biases, different laboratories used diverse techniques to prepare libraries and sequence TCR repertoires. Each donor's leukapheresis produced roughly between about 0.8 and 10 billion PBMCs. Overall study results and their limits: Higher generation probabilities were observed for clonotypes shared by all four sorted-subset donors than for non-shared clonotypes. Based on pairwise subsampling, the degree of clonotype sharing among donors was expected to be affected by sequencing depth. Sampling was restricted to blood, and TCR repertoires in tissues likely differ from the TCR repertoires found in blood. Because the study included a small number of donors, the genetic and exposure-history diversity represented was limited. Even with the large sequencing depth, rarefaction of the sorted-subset datasets indicated that sequencing was incomplete. Estimated clonotype richness was generally larger for naive than for memory subsets. When a handful of donors were compared, the shared fraction of clonotypes was 5% to 6.5% for naive CD4, 3.5% to 4% for naive CD8, 2% to 2.5% for memory CD4, and approximately 0.4% for memory CD8.

The donors were healthy, HIV-negative adults with no recently reported acute infections or vaccinations. Only Caucasian adults living in Nashville, Tennessee, USA were represented among the donors. CD4+ T cells were enriched by magnetic negative selection; naive cells were then positively selected on CD45RA, and the negative fraction formed the memory subset. Blood was obtained by leukapheresis, after which PBMCs were separated by Ficoll-Histopaque density gradient centrifugation and cryopreserved in liquid nitrogen vapor phase. Purity and quantity of every magnetically sorted T cell population were checked by analytical flow cytometry. Each sorted fraction had its genomic DNA isolated and then quantified by UV absorbance on a Nanodrop 2000c. Remarks on this clone: What this receptor recognizes is not known. Base qualities are missing; no much larger clone stands one base away.

Using the deep immunoSEQ assay, TCR CDR3 regions were amplified from genomic DNA by multiplex PCR. Extracted genomic DNA from each cell subset was distributed evenly across all wells of several immunoSEQ 96-well plates, and each plate was treated as a replicate. For sorted subsets, each replicate PCR was loaded with 150 to 250 ng genomic DNA, equivalent to about 30,000 T cell genomes. Purified libraries were quantified with a Qubit 3.0 fluorometer, sized on a Bioanalyzer 2100, and re-quantified with the KAPA Library Quantification kit. A separate single-read 150-cycle Illumina NextSeq 550 flow cell was used to sequence each immunoSEQ 96-well plate. The study's processing was this. Because only junctional sequences without quality scores were contained in the immunoSEQ output, filtering matching that applied to full-length reads could not be performed. Sequences were annotated with PyIR, a Python wrapper for IgBLAST v1.9, and V/J genes and CDR3 were assigned using IMGT germline references. Any read was removed if the V/J assignment was weak (E-value above 1e-6), the CDR3 was missing, or the read contained stop codons, out-of-frame junctions, or ambiguous translated residues. V3J clonotypes were defined as sequences sharing the same inferred V gene, J gene, and CDR3 amino acid sequence. Percentage overlap between repertoires was computed as shared unique clonotypes divided by the size of the smaller repertoire. Richness of each repertoire was evaluated using RTK rarefaction, the Chao1 estimator, and Recon v2.1 estimates of unobserved clonotypes. Generation probabilities were computed with OLGA for all TCRbeta clonotypes obtained by the gDNA method from a few donors. Here the immuneACCESS table is served through TCRdb, limited to in-frame sequences with V and J called. Missing clones are a known gap in these copies; in checked studies unresolved V genes cover under half, and the rest lacks a known reason. From that table come the V and J calls and clone size; the DNA was used to work out D and trimming. The table for this sample lists approximately 180,000 clones; approximately 95% of them were counted only once. The ten largest make up 0.067% of the sample.

Inclusive of the bounding cysteine and phenylalanine, the CDR3 is 15 residues long. Only the CDR3 region is kept as DNA, spanning 45 bases read in frame from base 1. CDR1 and CDR2 were assigned from the germline V gene as MDHEN and SYDVKM. Trimming at the junction amounts to 5 bases on V and 4 bases on J, and the germline ends lie 17 bases apart. The sequencing input was naive CD4+ T cells sorted from blood. The cell subset or site label, read with the paper, signifies: CD45RA+ positively selected. This sequence was found in a woman aged 30 to 39 in good health. Here the chain combines TRBV28 and TRBJ2-5, with no confident D gene call. The DNA sequence follows: TGTGCCAGCAGTCCAACCCTGTTAGGCGGAGAGACCCAGTACTTC. It translates as CASSPTLLGGETQYF.